This is a list of T cell receptor beta chains from one sample in a study of T cells in Graves' hyperthyroidism and ophthalmopathy. TCRdb called the multiplex PCR reads again in MiXCR, with one record for every CDR3 protein. The data hold roughly 530,000 distinct CDR3 sequences, with 17% observed a single time. Sequencing was done on a sample of blood. The origin of the receptors is a woman between 18 and 29 years old with Graves' ophthalmopathy. Each CDR3 is given with its conserved first and last residue. The D gene is left open where the match is weak. The size field is filled for only some rows; it gives once, few, many or a size class.

j_call | d_call | clone_size | v_call | cdr3_aa | cdr3_nt
TRBJ2-2 | TRBD1 | many | TRBV20-1 | CSASPPRIGGLNTGELFF | TGCAGTGCTAGTCCCCCTAGGATAGGGGGCCTTAACACCGGGGAGCTGTTTTTT
TRBJ1-1 | - | many | TRBV11-2 | CASSLEPGLSEAFF | TGTGCCAGCAGCTTAGAGCCGGGGCTATCTGAAGCTTTCTTT
TRBJ1-1 | - | - | TRBV7-9 | CASSGFYTEAFF | TGTGCCAGCAGCGGTTTTTACACTGAAGCTTTCTTT
TRBJ1-2 | - | many | TRBV2 | CASSSVKYYGYTF | TGTGCCAGCAGTTCCGTGAAATACTATGGCTACACCTTC
TRBJ2-2 | TRBD2 | many | TRBV3-1 | CASSQDGLREGRSGELFF | TGTGCCAGCAGCCAAGATGGGTTAAGGGAGGGCCGATCCGGGGAGCTGTTTTTT
TRBJ2-7 | TRBD1 | few | TRBV6-2/TRBV6-3 | CASSYPGTGSYEQYF | TGTGCCAGCAGTTACCCCGGGACAGGGTCCTACGAGCAGTACTTC
TRBJ1-1 | TRBD1 | - | TRBV11-2 | CASSFVGTENTEAFF | TGTGCCAGCAGCTTTGTAGGGACAGAAAACACTGAAGCTTTCTTT
TRBJ1-4 | - | - | TRBV29-1 | CSVYRPDGEKLFF | TGCAGCGTCTATCGACCGGATGGTGAAAAACTGTTTTTT
TRBJ1-1 | - | few | TRBV20-1 | CSASNSERTEAFF | TGCAGTGCTAGCAATTCGGAGAGGACTGAAGCTTTCTTT
TRBJ1-2 | - | many | TRBV28 | CASSLMVEQGPVNYGYTF | TGTGCCAGCAGTCTCATGGTAGAACAGGGCCCCGTCAACTATGGCTACACCTTC
TRBJ1-1 | - | - | TRBV28 | CASSPGHPTEAFF | TGTGCCAGCAGCCCGGGACACCCCACTGAAGCTTTCTTT
TRBJ1-1 | - | many | TRBV7-2 | CASSLVAGLTVNTEAFF | TGTGCCAGCAGCTTAGTTGCAGGTCTCACGGTGAACACTGAAGCTTTCTTT
TRBJ1-2 | - | - | TRBV7-2 | CASSLGGAGGGYGYTF | TGTGCCAGCAGCTTAGGGGGAGCGGGGGGAGGCTATGGCTACACCTTC
TRBJ2-7 | TRBD2 | many | TRBV27 | CASWGTSGDPPSYEQYF | TGTGCCAGCTGGGGCACTAGCGGAGACCCCCCATCCTACGAGCAGTACTTC
TRBJ1-1 | - | - | TRBV6-5 | CASSYTYRTASSDTEAFF | TGTGCCAGCAGTTACACATACAGGACAGCGTCATCGGACACTGAAGCTTTCTTT
TRBJ2-1 | TRBD1 | few | TRBV6-1 | CASSNTGGSPYNEQFF | TGTGCCAGCAGTAACACAGGGGGCAGCCCTTACAATGAGCAGTTCTTC
TRBJ1-2 | - | few | TRBV20-1 | CSARFTGQGIINYGYTF | TGCAGTGCTAGGTTTACGGGACAAGGGATAATCAACTATGGCTACACCTTC
TRBJ2-3 | TRBD2 | many | TRBV27 | CASSTTSGGPTDTQYF | TGTGCCAGCAGTACGACTAGCGGGGGGCCCACAGATACGCAGTATTTT
TRBJ1-2 | - | many | TRBV28 | CASSSTGYGYTF | TGTGCCAGCAGTAGCACGGGCTATGGCTACACCTTC
TRBJ2-2 | TRBD2 | many | TRBV20-1 | CSARPGLAATGELFF | TGCAGTGCTAGACCGGGACTAGCCGCCACCGGGGAGCTGTTTTTT
TRBJ2-7 | - | - | TRBV12-3/TRBV12-4 | CASSPGGAFEQYF | TGTGCCAGCAGTCCAGGGGGGGCCTTCGAGCAGTACTTC
TRBJ2-2 | - | - | TRBV27 | CASSEKDSPNTGELFF | TGTGCCAGCAGTGAGAAGGACAGTCCGAACACCGGGGAGCTGTTTTTT
TRBJ2-7 | - | - | TRBV6-1 | CASSEGASIYEQYF | TGTGCCAGCAGTGAAGGGGCTAGCATCTACGAGCAGTACTTC
TRBJ1-2 | - | many | TRBV18 | CASSPPSGLGYGYTF | TGTGCCAGCTCACCACCGTCAGGGTTGGGCTATGGCTACACCTTC
TRBJ1-1 | - | many | TRBV2 | CASRVRPEAFF | TGTGCCAGCAGGGTGAGACCTGAAGCTTTCTTT
TRBJ1-5 | - | many | TRBV15 | CATSRGGGGGARQPQHF | TGTGCCACCAGCAGGGGTGGAGGAGGGGGGGCTCGGCAGCCCCAGCATTTT
TRBJ2-3 | - | few | TRBV19 | CASSRMADTDTQYF | TGTGCCAGTAGTAGGATGGCAGACACAGATACGCAGTATTTT
TRBJ2-1 | - | many | TRBV12-3/TRBV12-4 | CASSLEGDNEQFF | TGTGCCAGCAGTTTAGAGGGGGATAATGAGCAGTTCTTC